One T cell receptor (beta chain) is described in this entry. The data were obtained in a study of blood T cells in healthy people across ages. Caucasian individuals from Russia who were healthy and aged about 6 to 95 acted as donors. A J-beta primer mix and a sample-barcoded 5' primer were used in a second PCR of roughly 6 to 12 cycles. TCRdb redid the calling of the 5' RACE reads with MiXCR, one entry per CDR3 protein. The table shows hundreds of thousands of distinct CDR3 sequences, with 56% occurring only once. Trimming left V 0 bases short and J 8 bases short, with 19 bases between. Germline assignment: CDR1 KGHSY and CDR2 FQNENV. The CDR3 covers 16 residues.

V and J are TRBV16 and TRBJ1-2; D unresolved. The receptor's source is a man aged 35 to 55 in good health. The sequenced sample consisted of blood. CDR3 coding DNA: TGTGCCAGCAGCCAATCGAGCAGTCACCCTGATCGGGGCTACACCTTC. It translates to CASSQSSSHPDRGYTF. Full variable domain (remainder filled in from reference TRBV16 and TRBJ1-2): GEEVAQTPKHLVRGEGQKAKLYCAPIKGHSYVFWYQQVLKNEFKFLISFQNENVFDETGMPKERFSAKCLPNSPCSLEIQATKLEDSAVYFCASSQSSSHPDRGYTFGSGTRLTVV.